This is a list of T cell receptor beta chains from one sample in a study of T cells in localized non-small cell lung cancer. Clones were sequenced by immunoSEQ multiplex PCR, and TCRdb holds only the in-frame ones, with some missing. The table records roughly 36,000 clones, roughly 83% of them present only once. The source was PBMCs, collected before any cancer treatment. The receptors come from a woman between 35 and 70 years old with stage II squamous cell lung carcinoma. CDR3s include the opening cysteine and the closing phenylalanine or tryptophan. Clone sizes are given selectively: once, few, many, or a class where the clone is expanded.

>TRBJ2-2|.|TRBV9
CASSVHTGELFF
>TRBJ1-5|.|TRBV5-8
CASSFGGPGQPQHF
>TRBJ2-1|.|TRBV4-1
CASSQDIGLGPVF
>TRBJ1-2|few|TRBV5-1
CASSSGGQGHARF
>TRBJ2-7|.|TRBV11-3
CASSPGEGQAISEQYF
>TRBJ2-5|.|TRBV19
CATATGQSSVETQYF
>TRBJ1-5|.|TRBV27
CASSLSSSNQPQHF
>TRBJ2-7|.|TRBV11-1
CASSLLAGAHEQYF
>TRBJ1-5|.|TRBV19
CASSITRRENQPQHF
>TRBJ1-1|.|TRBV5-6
CASSFGGTEAFF
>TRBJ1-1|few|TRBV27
CASRGQGRTEAFF
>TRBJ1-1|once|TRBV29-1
CSVDLGQGGTEAFF
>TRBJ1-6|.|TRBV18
CASSLGFQNHNSPLHF
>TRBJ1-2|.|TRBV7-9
CASSSNWQANYGYTF
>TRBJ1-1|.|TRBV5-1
CASSLLSQGKTEAFF
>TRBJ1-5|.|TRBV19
CASIEQGVGAQPQHF
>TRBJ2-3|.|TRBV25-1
CASSEQQGARNTQYF
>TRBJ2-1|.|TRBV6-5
CASSSTSGGVLQFF
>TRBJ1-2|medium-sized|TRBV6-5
CASSYQGYYGYTF
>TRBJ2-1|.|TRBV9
CASSVSGSYNEQFF
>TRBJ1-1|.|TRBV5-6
CASSLTMMNTEAFF
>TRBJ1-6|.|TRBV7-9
CASSFEDSPLHF
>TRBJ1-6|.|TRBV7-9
CASSLVGAGESPLHF
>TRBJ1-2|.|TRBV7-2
CASSFGLAGGYTF
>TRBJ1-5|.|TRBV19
CASSGTVEQPQHF
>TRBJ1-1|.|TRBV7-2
CASSLGSGLTEAFF
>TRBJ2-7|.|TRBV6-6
CASSWTGSQDEQYF
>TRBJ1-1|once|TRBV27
CASSVLGWNTEAFF
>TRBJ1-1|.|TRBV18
CASSPGEGYQAFF
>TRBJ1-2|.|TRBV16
CASSQWGSSGGYTF
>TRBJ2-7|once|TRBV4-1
CASSRDRVFEDYEQYF
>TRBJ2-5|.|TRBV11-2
CASSLAPSLQETQYF
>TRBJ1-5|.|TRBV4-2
CASSQEVVTGNQPQHF
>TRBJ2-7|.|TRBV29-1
CSVVMPGGYEQYF
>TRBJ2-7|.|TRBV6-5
CASSYSPVSGTYEQYF
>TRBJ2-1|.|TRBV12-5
CASGLVQSPDLFF
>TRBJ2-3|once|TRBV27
CAISGGPGDTQYF
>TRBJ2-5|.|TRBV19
CASSITDSQETQYF
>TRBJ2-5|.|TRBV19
CASSIGPAETQYF
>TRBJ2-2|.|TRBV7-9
CASSLAGGELFF
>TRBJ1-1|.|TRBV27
CASSLLGNTEAFF
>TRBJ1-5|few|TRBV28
CASSLIRALHQPQHF
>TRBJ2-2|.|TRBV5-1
CASSLPTGTSGELFF
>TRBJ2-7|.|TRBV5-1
CASSRTGGFSEGEQYF
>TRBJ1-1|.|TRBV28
CASSEPGGVNTEAFF
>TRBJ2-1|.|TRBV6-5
CASSTGTSINEQFF
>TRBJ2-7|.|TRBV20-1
CSARSNYEQYF